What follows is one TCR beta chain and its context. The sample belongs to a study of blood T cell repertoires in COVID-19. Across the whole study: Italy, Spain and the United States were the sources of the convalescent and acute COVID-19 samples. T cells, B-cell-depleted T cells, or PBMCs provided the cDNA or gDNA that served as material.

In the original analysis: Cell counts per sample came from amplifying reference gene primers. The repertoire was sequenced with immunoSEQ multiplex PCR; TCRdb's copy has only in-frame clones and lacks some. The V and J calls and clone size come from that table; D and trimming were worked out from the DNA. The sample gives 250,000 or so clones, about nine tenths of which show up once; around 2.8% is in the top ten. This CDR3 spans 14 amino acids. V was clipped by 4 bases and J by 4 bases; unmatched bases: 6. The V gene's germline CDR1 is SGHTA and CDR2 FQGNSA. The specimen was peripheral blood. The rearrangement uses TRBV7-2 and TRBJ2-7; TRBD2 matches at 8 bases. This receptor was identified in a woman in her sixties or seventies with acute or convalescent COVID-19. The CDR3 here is CASSSTGGPYEQYF. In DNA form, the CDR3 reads TGTGCCAGCAGCTCAACGGGAGGGCCTTACGAGCAGTACTTC.